This T cell receptor (beta chain) was sequenced during a study of neurological immune-mediated disorders. Notes on the study in general: The absence of any CDR3 amino acid sequence shared by expanded clones across subjects suggests that repertoires were private in all groups.

MiXCR, run by TCRdb on the 5' RACE reads, gives a single entry per CDR3 protein. This sample yields around 79,000 distinct CDR3 sequences, of which 13% to 15% are seen a single time; more than 6% belongs to the top ten. The group of healthy controls was made up of people who were blood bank volunteers in Maryland, USA. This clonotype was counted at least ten times. Its antigen is as yet unknown. The sample taken for sequencing was PBMCs. This clonotype was sampled from a woman aged 45-60 years in good health.

The CDR3 DNA is TGCGCCAGCAGCCGGGGACAGGGGCCGAGCGAAGAGACCCAGTACTTC. Translated, it gives CASSRGQGPSEETQYF. The chain employs TRBV5-1 and TRBJ2-5; 10 bases line up with TRBD1. The germline V gene encodes CDR1 SGHRS and CDR2 YFSETQ. Unmatched junction bases numbered 9, after V lost 4 bases and J lost 3 bases. CDR3 size: 16 residues.